Presented here are 24 T cell receptor beta chains from one specimen sequenced in a study of T cell repertoires in cytomegalovirus infection. No cognate antigen is known for these TCRs. TCRdb reprocessed the reads via MiXCR and lists one record per CDR3 protein. The repertoire has about 570,000 distinct CDR3 sequences, over 35% of them found once; the top ten carry around 50%. The starting material was cultured PBMCs, obtained from culture after CMV antigen stimulation. The source of these receptors is a human donor in good health (CMV status not recorded). Some clones in this sample may be carry-over from other donors' samples.

The genes are TRBV12-3 or TRBV12-4 and TRBJ2-1; no clear D gene. The V end was cut by 5 bases, the J end by 8 bases, with 16 bases between. CDR3 length equals 14 residues. CDR3 sequence (DNA): TGTGCCAGCAGTGTCGCCGCACTGGTCGATGAGCAGTTCTTC. Encoded protein: CASSVAALVDEQFF.

This clonotype was detected once. The CDR3 coding sequence is TGTGCCAGCAGTCACCCTGGGGGCCGGGGGGGCATTGGGGCCAACGTCCTGACTTTC. This codes for CASSHPGGRGGIGANVLTF. This chain uses TRBV28 with TRBJ2-6, with 8 bases identical to TRBD2. V dropped 5 bases and J dropped 3; count of bases not matched to a gene: 15. The CDR3 runs to 19 residues. The germline CDR1 and CDR2 sequences are MDHEN and SYDVKM.

The chain links TRBV27 to TRBJ1-4, with 12 bases aligning to TRBD1. The CDR3 contains 18 residues. V shed 5 bases and J 3 bases; nucleotides not matched to a gene: 10. CDR1 MNHEY and CDR2 SMNVEV come from the germline V gene (reference sequence). In DNA form, the CDR3 reads TGTGCCAGCAGTCCGGCCGGGACAGGGGGCCCTCCTAATGAAAAACTGTTTTTT. As protein: CASSPAGTGGPPNEKLFF.

The rearrangement links TRBV20-1 to TRBJ1-4; 7 nucleotides align to TRBD1. The CDR3 totals 14 residues. The trim removed 3 bases at V and 7 bases at J, leaving 8 bases unmatched. The germline gives CDR1 DFQATT, CDR2 SNEGSKA (reference sequence). CDR3 in DNA: TGCAGTGCTAGGAGACAGGGAATGATTGAAAAACTGTTTTTT. It yields the protein CSARRQGMIEKLFF.

V and J are TRBV20-1 and TRBJ2-3; D might be TRBD1 or TRBD2, each matching 6 bases. Trimming left V 2 bases short and J 6 bases short, with 27 bases between. The CDR3 extends over 18 amino acids. CDR1 DFQATT and CDR2 SNEGSKA come from the germline V gene (reference sequence). This chain's CDR3 is CSARSTGITERVRDTQYF. CDR3 bases: TGCAGTGCTAGAAGTACAGGGATAACCGAGCGGGTTCGGGATACGCAGTATTTT.

The V call is TRBV18, the J call TRBJ1-2, with a weak D call TRBD1 (6 bases). This CDR3 is built from 16 residues. The germline V gene has CDR1 KGHSH and CDR2 LQKENI. Trimming pared 3 bases from V and 0 bases from J, leaving 14 bases between. CDR3 residues: CASSPLTGPANYGYTF. In DNA form, the CDR3 reads TGTGCCAGCTCACCCTTGACAGGACCAGCTAACTATGGCTACACCTTC.

The rearrangement uses TRBV2 and TRBJ2-7; perhaps D is TRBD1 or TRBD2 (6 bases each). V lost 8 bases and J 12 bases, leaving 17 bases between the germline ends. The germline CDR1 and CDR2 sequences are SNHLY and FYNNEI. The CDR3 sequence is 11 residues long. CDR3 DNA sequence: TGTGCCAGCGAATCGATACGGGGGCCGTACTTC. It specifies CASESIRGPYF.

This clonotype was seen a handful of times. CDR3 sequence: CASSSGGAAGAFQETQYF. CDR3 DNA sequence: TGTGCCAGCAGCTCCGGGGGAGCGGCGGGGGCCTTCCAAGAGACCCAGTACTTC. The J gene is TRBJ2-5, the V gene TRBV5-6, with D perhaps TRBD2 (7 bases). Deletions cut 3 bases from V and 1 base from J, with 22 bases between. The CDR3 covers 18 residues. CDR1 and CDR2 (germline): SGHDT, YYEEEE.

The rearrangement joins TRBV7-8 to TRBJ2-5; 9 nucleotides match TRBD2. Germline-derived CDR1 and CDR2 are SGHVS and FQNEAQ. The CDR3 has 14 amino acids. The V segment lost 1 base and the J segment 4 bases; nucleotides outside the gene matches: 1. The CDR3 spells CASSLGREGETQYF. The CDR3 bases are TGTGCCAGCAGCTTAGGGCGGGAGGGAGAGACCCAGTACTTC.

The chain recombines TRBV12-3 or TRBV12-4 with TRBJ1-5, with D possibly matching TRBD1 (5 bases). With 4 bases removed from V and 6 bases from J, the gap between germline ends came to 10 bases. This CDR3 is built from 13 residues. This CDR3 is CASSSTVVQPQHF. The DNA of the CDR3 is TGTGCCAGCAGTTCGACAGTGGTTCAGCCCCAGCATTTT.

CDR3 protein: CASSLQGTTGGYTF. The CDR3 DNA follows: TGTGCCAGCAGCCTACAGGGCACAACCGGTGGCTACACCTTC. The V and J genes are TRBV12-3 or TRBV12-4 and TRBJ1-2; possibly TRBD1 for D (6 bases). The V gene lost 6 bases and the J gene lost 7 bases, with 18 bases spanning the gap. CDR3 length equals 14 residues.

The chain couples TRBV11-2 to TRBJ2-7; tentatively, D is TRBD1 (6 bases). The CDR3 length is 14 residues. From germline, CDR1 is SGHAT and CDR2 FQNNGV. Trimming left V 4 bases short and J 8 bases short, with 18 bases between. For the CDR3, the DNA is TGTGCCAGCAGCTCAGAGTACAGGGAAATAAAGCAGTACTTC. Its protein is CASSSEYREIKQYF.

The rearrangement joins TRBV6-2 or TRBV6-3 to TRBJ2-7; D uncertain. The germline gives CDR1 MNHEY, CDR2 SVGEGT. The CDR3 spans 13 residues. V dropped 6 bases and J dropped 1 base, with 10 bases sitting between them. The CDR3 protein is CASRRVSSYEQYF. The CDR3 nucleotides are TGTGCCAGCAGACGCGTGTCTTCCTACGAGCAGTACTTC.

The rearrangement joins TRBV7-9 to TRBJ1-1, with 7 bases that match TRBD1. The CDR3 consists of 16 residues. V lost 1 base and J lost 3; bases outside the gene matches: 8. Germline V lookup: CDR1 SEHNR, CDR2 FQNEAQ (reference sequence). CDR3 amino acids: CASSLDAYQGDTEAFF. The CDR3 nucleotides are TGTGCCAGCAGCTTAGACGCGTATCAGGGGGACACTGAAGCTTTCTTT.

This clonotype was detected a few times. This chain connects TRBV7-8 to TRBJ2-1; TRBD1 matches at 7 bases. After removal of 3 bases from V and 6 bases from J, the junction contained 8 bases not matched to a gene. CDR3 length: 15 residues. Germline values: CDR1 SGHVS, CDR2 FQNEAQ. The CDR3, as DNA: TGTGCCAGCAGCTTCAGACAGGGCCCTACCAATGAGCAGTTCTTC. It translates to CASSFRQGPTNEQFF.

This chain links TRBV7-4 with TRBJ1-5; tentative D call: TRBD1 (6 bases). CDR1 SGHVT and CDR2 SQSDAQ come from the germline V gene. V dropped 2 bases and J dropped 4 bases, with 18 bases sitting between them. The CDR3 has 17 amino acids. Here the CDR3 DNA reads TGTGCCAGCAGCTTAAATAGGGCAGGGGATCGGAATCAGCCCCAGCATTTT. As protein: CASSLNRAGDRNQPQHF.

The V call is TRBV14, the J call TRBJ2-3; tentative D call: TRBD2 (5 bases). V gave up 2 bases and J gave up 2 bases, with 14 bases separating them. Germline loops: CDR1 SGHDN, CDR2 FVKESK. CDR3 length equals 16 residues. DNA for the CDR3: TGTGCCAGCAGCCAATCGACTAATCCCTACACAGATACGCAGTATTTT. It encodes CASSQSTNPYTDTQYF.

The genes are TRBV5-1 and TRBJ1-2; TRBD1 matches 11 bases. The germline V gene has CDR1 SGHRS and CDR2 YFSETQ. The junction had 9 bases not matched to a gene; V was cut back by 4 bases and J by 4 bases. This CDR3 region has 16 residues. The CDR3, as DNA: TGCGCCAGCAGCCCCTCGGGACAGGGGGAGCTCTATGGCTACACCTTC. This gives the protein CASSPSGQGELYGYTF.

The chain links TRBV2 to TRBJ2-1; D unresolved. Germline V CDR1 and CDR2: SNHLY, FYNNEI. The CDR3 extends over 15 amino acids. Trimming cost V 3 bases and J 2 bases, with 11 bases left between them. CDR3 protein: CASSDAGGPYNEQFF. DNA for the CDR3: TGTGCCAGCAGTGATGCTGGCGGCCCCTACAATGAGCAGTTCTTC.

This chain links TRBV7-8 with TRBJ2-7; weak D call: TRBD2 (6 bases). The V end was cut by 1 base, the J end by 4 bases, with 14 bases between. CDR3 size: 15 residues. Germline CDR1 reads SGHVS; CDR2 reads FQNEAQ. Here the CDR3 DNA reads TGTGCCAGCAGCTTAGAGGACGCGGGGTCGTACGAGCAGTACTTC. The encoded protein is CASSLEDAGSYEQYF.

Ten or more counts support this clonotype. This chain uses TRBV7-8 with TRBJ2-2, with D perhaps TRBD1 (5 bases). CDR1 and CDR2 from the germline V gene are SGHVS and FQNEAQ. This CDR3 has 16 residues. Trimming took off 1 base at V and 0 bases at J, with 9 bases between the two ends. The CDR3 loop is CASSLETGTNTGELFF. The CDR3 bases are TGTGCCAGCAGCTTAGAAACAGGAACGAACACCGGGGAGCTGTTTTTT.

There are many counts of this clonotype. This chain links TRBV7-6 with TRBJ2-3, with 8 bases matching TRBD2. V was pared by 4 bases and J by 2 bases, with 5 bases of the junction left unmatched. CDR3 size: 15 residues. Per the germline V gene, CDR1 is SGHVS and CDR2 is FNYEAQ. CDR3 protein: CASSSKRGTTDTQYF. The CDR3 bases are TGTGCCAGCAGCTCGAAGCGGGGGACCACAGATACGCAGTATTTT.

This clonotype was seen more than once but under ten times. The rearrangement links TRBV2 to TRBJ1-5, with a weak D call TRBD1 (6 bases). The CDR3 runs to 18 residues. Germline CDR1 SNHLY, CDR2 FYNNEI. V was shortened by 6 bases and J by 0 bases, with 21 bases between the two germline ends. The CDR3 nucleotides read TGTGCCAGCAGCAGCCGAACGGGGGCCCAATATAGCAATCAGCCCCAGCATTTT. The encoded protein is CASSSRTGAQYSNQPQHF.

This clonotype was detected only a few times. The genes are TRBV7-2 and TRBJ2-6; weak D call: TRBD1 (6 bases). Trimming removed 1 base from V and 4 bases from J, with 14 bases in between. Germline V gene sequence: CDR1 SGHTA, CDR2 FQGNSA. The CDR3 consists of 17 residues. The CDR3 is CASSLVGTPLGANVLTF. The CDR3 bases are TGTGCCAGCAGCTTAGTGGGGACACCTCTCGGGGCCAACGTCCTGACTTTC.